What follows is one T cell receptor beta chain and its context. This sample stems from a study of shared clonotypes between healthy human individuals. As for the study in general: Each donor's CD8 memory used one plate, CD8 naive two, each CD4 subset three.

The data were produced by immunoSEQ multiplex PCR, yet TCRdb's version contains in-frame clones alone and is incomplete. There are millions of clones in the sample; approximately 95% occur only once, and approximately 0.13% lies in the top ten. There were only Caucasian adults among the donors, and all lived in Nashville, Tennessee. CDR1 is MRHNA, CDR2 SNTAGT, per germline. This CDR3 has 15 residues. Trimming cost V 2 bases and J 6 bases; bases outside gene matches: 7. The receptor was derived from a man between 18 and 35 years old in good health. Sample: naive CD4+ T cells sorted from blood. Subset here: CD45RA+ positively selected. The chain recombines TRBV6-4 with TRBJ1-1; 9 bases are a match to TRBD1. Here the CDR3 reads CASSDDGTGRAEAFF. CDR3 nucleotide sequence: TGTGCCAGCAGTGACGATGGGACAGGGCGGGCTGAAGCTTTCTTT.